The T cell receptor (beta chain) under discussion was sequenced for a study of identifying expanded T cells in peripheral blood. Whole-study findings and limits: About 1.3 clones differed between technical replicates, versus approximately 17 and 20 over time. Variance in clone template counts between roughly 2-week samples significantly increased with total template count across all healthy donors.

Collection occurred without any documented infections or immune events in donors. Deletions cut 10 bases from V and 3 bases from J, with 10 bases between. Germline CDR1 reads MDHEN; CDR2 reads SYDVKM. This CDR3 is built from 12 residues. To note about this clone: Its antigen is undetermined.

Assay: immunoSEQ multiplex PCR; the TCRdb copy retains only in-frame clones and omits some. The profile shows 70,000 or so clones, roughly 88% of them singletons. V is TRBV28 and J is TRBJ1-5; D unresolved. The source material was blood. This sequence originates from a person aged 18-70 years in good health. The CDR3 spells CATTSPNQPQHF. CDR3 sequence (DNA): TGTGCCACCACCTCCCCCAATCAGCCCCAGCATTTT. Complete variable domain (other parts from reference TRBV28 and TRBJ1-5): DVKVTQSSRYLVKRTGEKVFLECVQDMDHENMFWYRQDPGLGLRLIYFSYDVKMKEKGDIPEGYSVSREKKERFSLILESASTNQTSMYLCATTSPNQPQHFGDGTRLSIL.